Listed below are T cell receptor beta chains from one sample, sequenced in a study of prognosis after radiotherapy for stage I lung cancer. MiXCR, run by TCRdb on the multiplex PCR reads, gives a single entry per CDR3 protein. The profile shows around 16,000 distinct CDR3 sequences, roughly 45% of them singletons. Material: PBMCs, obtained before or after stereotactic body radiation therapy (not recorded which). The source of these receptors is a donor aged 50 or older with non-small cell lung cancer. The CDR3 runs from the conserved cysteine through the conserved F or W. The order of the fields is CDR3 DNA, CDR3 protein, J gene, V gene, D gene, clone size. The D gene is left open where the match is weak. Part of the rows lack a size; the others show once, few, many or a class for expanded clones.

TGTGCCAGCACGGAACCACCGGGACTTAGAGCTTTCTTT CASTEPPGLRAFF TRBJ1-1 TRBV6-2/TRBV6-3 NA many
TGCGCCAGCAGGCGGGACGCCGGGGGGGACAATGAGCAGTTCTTC CASRRDAGGDNEQFF TRBJ2-1 TRBV5-1 TRBD2 many
TGTGCCAGCAAGCTTAACCTAGCGGGAGTTGGCACAGATACGCAGTATTTT CASKLNLAGVGTDTQYF TRBJ2-3 TRBV11-2 TRBD2 medium-sized
TGTGCCAGCAGCTTAGTGGGACAGGGGGCGGATAGCAATCAGCCCCAGCATTTT CASSLVGQGADSNQPQHF TRBJ1-5 TRBV7-9 TRBD1 NA
TGTGCCAGCAGTGAAGCGACAGGGAACACCGGGGAGCTGTTTTTT CASSEATGNTGELFF TRBJ2-2 TRBV6-1 NA NA
TGTGCCAGAAGCGTACTCGTCGGCCGGATTAACACTGGGGAGCTGTTTTTT CARSVLVGRINTGELFF TRBJ2-2 TRBV7-2 NA NA
TGTGCCAGCAGTTTCCGGACAGGGGGCACAGATACGCAGTATTTT CASSFRTGGTDTQYF TRBJ2-3 TRBV12-3/TRBV12-4 TRBD1 many
TGTGCCAGCAGCTTACAGGGGGGAACTTACAATGAGCAGTTCTTC CASSLQGGTYNEQFF TRBJ2-1 TRBV11-2 NA NA
TGCAGTGCTAGTAGGTCGTACGAGCAGTACTTC CSASRSYEQYF TRBJ2-7 TRBV20-1 NA once
TGTGCCAGCAGCCAGTGTACTAGCGGGGGCACAGATATGCAGTATTTT CASSQCTSGGTDMQYF TRBJ2-3 TRBV3-1 TRBD2 NA
TGTGCCAGCAGCTACCGGACAGGGAGCACAGATACGCAGTATTTT CASSYRTGSTDTQYF TRBJ2-3 TRBV7-2 TRBD1 many
TGTGCCAGCAGCTTGGCGGCGGGGGATGGCTACACCTTC CASSLAAGDGYTF TRBJ1-2 TRBV11-2 NA NA
TGTGCCAGCAGTGAAGGGACAGGGATACAGCCCCAGCATTTT CASSEGTGIQPQHF TRBJ1-5 TRBV6-1 TRBD1 medium-sized
TGTGCCAGCAGTTACACGGGGGCAGACCCCTCCTACGAGCAGTACTTC CASSYTGADPSYEQYF TRBJ2-7 TRBV6-5 NA medium-sized
TGTGCCAGCAGTTTCTGGATGAGAGAAAAACTGTTTTTT CASSFWMREKLFF TRBJ1-4 TRBV28 NA many
TGTGCCAGCCGAGCGGGACACACAGATACGCAGTATTTT CASRAGHTDTQYF TRBJ2-3 TRBV19 NA NA
TGTGCCACCAGTGATTTATGGACGGACGGATCGAACACCGGGGAGCTGTTTTTT CATSDLWTDGSNTGELFF TRBJ2-2 TRBV24-1 NA NA
TGCGCCAGCAGCTTGGATGGAGGCCGAGATGGCTACACCTTC CASSLDGGRDGYTF TRBJ1-2 TRBV5-1 NA medium-sized
TGTGCCAGCAACCGACCCGGGTTTGAGGAAAAACTGTTTTTT CASNRPGFEEKLFF TRBJ1-4 TRBV7-9 NA NA
TGTGCCAGCAGCCCGCCGGAGGCTTTACAAGAGACCCAGTACTTC CASSPPEALQETQYF TRBJ2-5 TRBV7-2 NA many